This T cell receptor beta chain is from a study of blood T cell repertoires in COVID-19. In the study overall: Acute-phase and convalescent COVID-19 samples originated in the United States, Italy and Spain. T cells, B-cell-depleted T cells, or PBMCs supplied cDNA or gDNA.

Method: immunoSEQ multiplex PCR; TCRdb's copy keeps in-frame clones and lacks some. The sample holds roughly 100,000 clones; more than 80% are singletons and the top ten take 4.5%. Germline V gives CDR1 ENHRY, CDR2 SYGVKD. The junction had 3 bases not matched to a gene; V was cut back by 6 bases and J by 2 bases. The CDR3 covers 13 residues. The chain is built from TRBV10-3 and TRBJ1-1; 7 bases are shared with TRBD1. Material: peripheral blood. The sequence came from a human donor in a cohort sampled during active COVID-19. CDR3 protein: CAIRGTANTEAFF. The CDR3 DNA is TGTGCCATCAGGGGGACAGCCAACACTGAAGCTTTCTTT.